This TCR beta chain emerged from a study of cytomegalovirus exposure and HLA in healthy donors (dated by TCRdb to 2017 to 2019). About the full investigation: According to an earlier analysis of a few hundred of the donors, 200 million or so T cells yielded 95 million to 140 million unique TCR beta sequences and 250 to 350 Gb of sequence data. Roughly 300 gigabases of sequencing data and around 90 million unique TCR sequences made up an early release that covered over 550 HLA-typed donors. The genetic ancestry cluster associated with self-reported Caucasian donors included 81% of the roughly 360 genotyped donors. The study aimed to test whether signatures of past pathogen exposure could be identified by cataloging public T cell receptors. The study used immunosequencing to profile the T cell repertoires of about 670 subjects and linked those repertoires to cytomegalovirus serostatus. Besides the first cohort of more than 650 subjects, a separate validation cohort made up of roughly 130 different subjects was used. The study combined high-throughput TCR immunosequencing, statistical association of individual TCRs with disease status, and machine learning to predict cytomegalovirus infection status. In a later analysis, previously published TCR beta repertoires from about 640 donors were re-analyzed and high-resolution HLA genotyping was added so that TCR occurrence patterns could be studied. Rather than drawing on any new phenotypic data, the later analysis identified candidate immune exposures from TCR beta sequences and the way those sequences occurred across donors. An earlier analysis of 587 of the donors used high-throughput TCR beta sequencing to judge whether each TCR beta V gene segment behaved as functional or pseudogenic. Alongside the repertoire data, information on donor age, sex, ethnicity and CMV serostatus was compiled. A later genetic analysis used genome-wide SNP genotypes for 398 of the 666 donors, treating that subset as a discovery cohort. Every repertoire in the discovery cohort had been generated on one and the same sequencing platform. Both class I and class II loci were covered by HLA typing, at four-digit resolution. The number of typed donors differed by locus: roughly 629-630 for A, B, C, DRB1 and DQB1; about 520 for DQA1; some 590 for DPA1; and 450 to 480 for DPB1. Because of strong linkage in the cohort, four to six DR-DQ haplotypes were treated as single units for association and clustering. On average, roughly 240,000 unique TCR beta nucleotide sequences were sequenced per donor among about 400 genotyped donors of the cohort, with approximately 18% of those sequences being non-productive.

Trimming at the junction amounts to 7 bases on V and 0 bases on J, and the germline ends lie 13 bases apart. The CDR3 goes from the cysteine to the phenylalanine over 14 residues. Just CDR3 DNA is preserved here, 42 bases in frame from base 1. CDR1 MNHEY and CDR2 SVGAGI were looked up in the germline V gene. The cohort was made up of roughly 670 healthy bone marrow donors. At the time of sampling, all cohort members were nominally healthy, though unrecorded immune exposures were likely present. The donor tested CMV seronegative and was one of the 352 seronegative cohort members. Every donor gave a peripheral blood sample, and the peripheral blood mononuclear cells from that sample were used for TCR beta sequencing. The Qiagen DNeasy Blood Extraction Kit was used to extract genomic DNA from the blood cell samples. What the research found in general, with its limitations: In vitro tests confirmed that three of the cytomegalovirus-associated TCR beta chains recognize cytomegalovirus antigens. According to a later analysis, most CMV-associated TCR beta chains appeared to be HLA-restricted, and the HLA associations seemed to be driven largely by CMV exposure. Most TCR sequences were seen in very few donors, while some public TCRs were found in many individuals. According to a later analysis, TCR association rates differed among HLA loci, with DRB1 alleles showing the most associated TCRs and HLA-C alleles showing the fewest. Immune exposure information for the cohort was limited to CMV serostatus. Sequencing depth was assumed to be roughly uniform across donors in the presence/absence analyses, though that assumption may not hold. In both the original and validation cohorts, the classifier was reported to diagnose cytomegalovirus status with high specificity and sensitivity. Linkage disequilibrium might explain the correlated functional status among segregating V segments, but an unknown experimental factor could not be ruled out. The cohort was sequenced for TCR beta chains only, and without alpha or paired-chain data the features that could be detected were limited. An earlier analysis of approximately 590 of the donors showed that most TCR beta V segments appeared in productive rearrangements either about 87% or about 30% of the time, which broadly matched IMGT annotations. Compared with the roughly 700-donor mean, donors in an Asian-associated ancestry cluster had fewer N-insertions in productive TCRs, according to a later genetic analysis. HLA typing was unavailable for some donors at each locus, so association tests used only the typed subset. Some IMGT-functional V segments, including TRBV6-2 and TRBV6-3, could not be told apart with the 87-base-pair reads, so those segments were excluded. According to the authors, the approach could potentially be generalized to other disease states and immunological phenotypes. At a false discovery rate of 0.05, a later analysis linked 16,951 TCR beta sequences to specific HLA alleles. According to a later analysis, parvovirus B19, influenza, CMV and Epstein-Barr virus appeared linked to several top co-occurrence clusters. A later analysis found that HLA-associated TCR beta chains were more clonally expanded and had lower generation probabilities than equally common non-associated chains. A later genetic analysis associated a missense DCLRE1C variant with V-gene and J-gene trimming of TCR beta chains, and an independent cohort replicated the association. A total of 150 to 200 TCR beta chains were listed by the study as associated with cytomegalovirus. A further reported finding was that TCR beta sequences accurately predicted the HLA-A and HLA-B alleles for most subjects in the first cohort. A group of highly shared sequence variants was considered likely to be a technical artifact of the sequencing pipeline. When HLA alleles, especially DR and DQ, strongly co-occurred, attributing TCR associations to individual alleles was difficult. Because counts were too low, about 15 rarely observed V segments, including chromosome 9 orphons, were left out of the earlier analysis of a few hundred of the donors.

Notes on this clone: No antigen is known for it. The record has no base qualities; no much larger clone is one base away.

Receptor libraries were prepared by the immunoSEQ multiplex PCR assay. For the multiplex PCR, a mixture combining 60 forward primers for TCR Vbeta segments and 13 reverse primers for TCR Jbeta segments was used. The CDR3 region of rearranged TCR beta genes was amplified from genomic DNA with a multiplex PCR assay. The Illumina HiSeq System was used to sequence the amplified TCR beta libraries as 87-base-pair reads. The original pipeline was this. In a later analysis, some 80 million unique TCR beta chains were counted across the 500 to 850 repertoires, and roughly 10 million of these chains were shared by at least two donors. To remove PCR and sequencing errors, raw reads were error-corrected and collapsed into unique sequences using a nearest-neighbor algorithm that merged closely related sequences. V, D and J gene segments were assigned by aligning CDR3 sequences to IMGT reference sequences. Each retained sequence needed at least a six-nucleotide match to both a V gene segment and a J gene segment. A rearrangement counted as productive if the CDR3 had no stop codons and remained in frame with V and J, and every other rearrangement counted as non-productive. Following IMGT convention, CDR3 was defined as the stretch from the second conserved V-encoded cysteine to the conserved J-encoded phenylalanine. In an earlier analysis of some 550 of the donors, sequences lacking an unambiguous match to a single V gene segment were excluded. An earlier analysis of several hundred of the donors called V segments functional above 56.7% productive rearrangements and segregating when the between-donor standard deviation exceeded 5%. To diagnose cytomegalovirus status from the catalog of TCR beta chain sequences, a statistical classification framework was built. In a later analysis, TCR nucleotide sequences were compared against IMGT/GENE-DB human TR gene sequences so that V and J genes could be assigned. In a later analysis, CDR3 sequences and most-parsimonious VDJ recombination scenarios were assigned using the TCRdist pipeline. In a later analysis, each TCR beta chain was defined by its CDR3 amino acid sequence together with its V-gene family, and reads lacking a unique V-gene family were excluded. To address suspected cross-contamination and a sequencing artifact, a later analysis removed around 590 highly shared, low-generation-probability nucleotide sequences. A later analysis calculated a clonal expansion index for each public chain from normalized within-repertoire ranks of inferred template counts. Generation probabilities in a later analysis came from a VDJ recombination model fitted to out-of-frame rearrangements, and those results were checked against IGoR. In a later analysis, TCR-TCR, TCR-HLA and TCR-CMV co-occurrence was scored with hypergeometric tests, and a repertoire-size bias correction was applied to TCR pairs. In a later analysis, false discovery rates were estimated by permuting HLA or CMV assignments 20 times. In a later analysis, co-occurring TCRs were grouped with DBSCAN, and TCRdist sequence similarity was added when clustering was performed within HLA-allele-positive subsets. Repertoires with fewer than 30,000 or more than 120,000 public chains, plus five repertoires with anomalous nucleotide sharing, were excluded from co-occurrence clustering. Entries here come from immuneACCESS through TCRdb and include only in-frame sequences with V and J called. Some clones fail to appear in such tables; in the studies checked, an unresolved V gene covers under half of the shortfall, and the cause of the remainder is unknown. V, J and clone size are those of that table, while D and trimming were read from the DNA. The sample table lists tens of thousands of clones, roughly 79% of them with a count of one. Approximately 1.9% of the sample is taken by the ten largest.

The V and J genes are TRBV6-5 and TRBJ2-7; the D gene identity is not certain. The TCR was taken from a woman in her 30s in good health and CMV-seronegative. Material for sequencing was PBMCs. The CDR3 in this case is CASIGGIDSYEQYF. The nucleotides are TGTGCCAGCATAGGCGGAATAGACTCCTACGAGCAGTACTTC.